This T cell receptor beta chain is from a study of chemoradiotherapy in HPV16-positive cancers. Study findings and constraints: The functional HPV-specific definition rests on just a couple of HPV16-positive patients. Non-HPV-specific T cells did not expand in tumors during treatment, whereas candidate HPV-specific clones and E7-related motifs did.

For this clone: Its antigen is as yet unknown.

Per germline, CDR1 PRHDT and CDR2 FYEKMQ (reference sequence). The CDR3 length is 14 residues. After removal of 4 bases from V and 7 bases from J, the junction contained 5 bases not matched to a gene. The method was immunoSEQ multiplex PCR; TCRdb's version includes in-frame clones alone and lacks a portion of them. The sample shows around 850 clones, approximately 80% of them seen only once. This TCR came from a human donor with HPV-associated anogenital cancer. Sample: tumor tissue, taken from a patient who underwent chemoradiotherapy. The chain has TRBV13 and TRBJ2-1; 9 bases agree with TRBD2. The CDR3 DNA sequence: TGTGCCAGCAGCTCTCGGACTAGCGCTAATGAGCAGTTCTTC. It specifies CASSSRTSANEQFF.